These 15 T cell receptor beta chains were sequenced from one sample in a study of beta chain features in type 1 diabetes (dated by TCRdb to 2016 to 2019). General study outcomes and caveats: Type 1 diabetes patients showed a moderate but significant shortening of TCRB CDR3 length in all four CD4+ subsets.

The library was generated by the immunoSEQ multiplex PCR assay. All of the isolated RNA was reverse transcribed with the High Capacity cDNA Reverse Transcription Kit, so expressed TCRB transcripts were sequenced. TCRdb stores this immuneACCESS table with in-frame sequences only. Part of the clones is absent; in the studies checked, under half of the shortfall reflects unresolved V genes, and no reason is known for the rest. Across this sample there are a few hundred thousand clones, with around 13% seen only once. The biggest ten clones account for about 0.01% of the sample. Their antigens remain unidentified. The specimen was naive CD4+ T cells from blood. The cell subset or site label, as the study defines it: true naive CD4+ T cells. All receptors come from a woman aged 18-29 years with type 1 diabetes.

The rearrangement uses TRBV5-1 and TRBJ1-4; weak D call: TRBD1 (5 bases). Per the germline V gene, CDR1 is SGHRS and CDR2 is YFSETQ. Between the trimmed V and J ends, which lost 2 bases and 7 bases, there was a span of 9 bases. The CDR3 runs to 13 residues. The DNA of the CDR3 is TGCGCCAGCAGCTTCGGGGGACTTGAAAAACTGTTTTTT. Translated: CASSFGGLEKLFF.

There are a few counts of this clone. The same CDR3 is also encoded by other DNA sequences in this sample. The V call is TRBV5-1, the J call TRBJ1-1; possible D gene TRBD1, 5 bases. Germline assignment: CDR1 SGHRS and CDR2 YFSETQ. Deletions cut 3 bases from V and 1 base from J, with 7 bases between. The CDR3 totals 13 residues. CDR3 loop: CASSSQGNTEAFF. CDR3 in DNA: TGCGCCAGCAGCTCGCAGGGGAACACTGAAGCTTTCTTT.

This clone has a handful of counts. V is TRBV14 and J is TRBJ2-4; tentative D call: TRBD2 (5 bases). V lost 6 bases and J 2 bases, leaving 14 bases between the germline ends. This CDR3 has 15 amino acids. Germline V gene data show CDR1 as SGHDN and CDR2 as FVKESK. In DNA form, the CDR3 reads TGTGCCAGCAGTCCCGCGGGCGCGACCAAAAACATTCAGTACTTC. Its translation is CASSPAGATKNIQYF.

This clone showed up just a few times. CDR3 in amino acids: CASSRPNDRADEQYF. CDR3 sequence (DNA): TGTGCCAGCAGCCGGCCCAACGACAGGGCTGACGAGCAGTACTTC. V and J are TRBV6-6 and TRBJ2-7; 7 bases align to TRBD1. Looked up from germline, CDR1 is MNHNY and CDR2 is SVGAGI (reference sequence). The CDR3 is made up of 15 amino acids. After removal of 6 bases from V and 5 bases from J, the junction contained 13 bases not matched to a gene.

The rearrangement joins TRBV30 to TRBJ2-2; D is possibly TRBD1 (5 bases). The V gene's germline CDR1 is GTSNPN and CDR2 SVGIG (reference sequence). The CDR3 is made up of 13 amino acids. V lost 4 bases, J lost 3 bases, and 9 bases lay in between. In nucleotides, the CDR3 is TGTGCCTGGACAGGGCGGTACACCGGGGAGCTGTTTTTT. Its protein is CAWTGRYTGELFF. Filled out from reference TRBV30 and TRBJ2-2, the complete variable domain reads SQTIHQWPATLVQPVGSPLSLECTVEGTSNPNLYWYRQAAGRGLQLLFYSVGIGQISSEVPQNLSASRPQDRQFILSSKKLLLSDSGFYLCAWTGRYTGELFFGEGSRLTVL.

The chain links TRBV20-1 to TRBJ2-5; D unclear. Germline assignment: CDR1 DFQATT and CDR2 SNEGSKA (reference sequence). With 2 bases removed from V and 5 bases from J, the gap between germline ends came to 6 bases. The CDR3 extends over 11 amino acids. CDR3 sequence reads: CSARNSETQYF. The CDR3 coding sequence is TGCAGTGCTAGAAACTCCGAGACCCAGTACTTC.

CDR3 amino acids: CASARGARGDTQYF. The DNA for the CDR3 is TGCGCCAGCGCCCGGGGGGCCCGCGGAGATACGCAGTATTTT. The rearrangement links TRBV5-1 to TRBJ2-3; possible D gene TRBD2, 7 bases. The CDR3 is made up of 14 amino acids. V gave up 7 bases and J gave up 5 bases, with 17 bases separating them. In germline, CDR1 is SGHRS, CDR2 YFSETQ.

The J gene is TRBJ1-5, the V gene TRBV5-6; D is unresolved. Per the germline V gene, CDR1 is SGHDT and CDR2 is YYEEEE. The CDR3 covers 15 residues. Trimming took off 0 bases at V and 0 bases at J, with 7 bases between the two ends. CDR3 coding DNA: TGTGCCAGCAGCTTGGGAGGTTATAGCAATCAGCCCCAGCATTTT. This sequence encodes CASSLGGYSNQPQHF.

This clone was observed a few times. This chain uses TRBV9 with TRBJ2-2, with D unclear. This CDR3 is built from 13 residues. V gave up 0 bases and J gave up 6 bases, with 6 bases separating them. Looked up from germline, CDR1 is SGDLS and CDR2 is YYNGEE. The CDR3 reads CASSVGLPGELFF. The DNA for the CDR3 is TGTGCCAGCAGCGTAGGACTGCCCGGGGAGCTGTTTTTT.

This clone turned up a few times. This chain links TRBV4-2 with TRBJ2-5; D uncertain. V gave up 0 bases and J gave up 7 bases, with 6 bases separating them. Germline lookup yields CDR1 LGHNA and CDR2 YNFKEQ. The CDR3 covers 12 residues. The CDR3 protein is CASSQDGRTQYF. CDR3 coding DNA: TGTGCCAGCAGCCAAGATGGGCGGACCCAGTACTTC.

This clone was counted a few times. The rearrangement links TRBV2 to TRBJ2-4; 7 nucleotides line up with TRBD2. J lost 6 bases, V lost 6 bases, and 5 bases had no gene match. CDR1 is SNHLY and CDR2 is FYNNEI in the germline V gene. CDR3 size: 13 residues. The CDR3 coding sequence is TGTGCCAGCAGCGCCTCGGGGGGAAACATTCAGTACTTC. Its translation is CASSASGGNIQYF.

This clone was found a few times. The chain uses TRBV19 and TRBJ2-3; 7 nucleotides line up with TRBD1. V dropped 4 bases and J dropped 4; count of bases not matched to a gene: 5. The CDR3 has 14 residues. Per germline, CDR1 LNHDA and CDR2 SQIVND (reference sequence). The CDR3 sequence: CASSTIGTADTQYF. The CDR3 bases are TGTGCCAGTAGTACCATAGGGACAGCAGATACGCAGTATTTT.

This clone was seen more than once but under ten times. This chain joins TRBV29-1 and TRBJ1-2; 7 bases map to TRBD1. The germline V gene has CDR1 SQVTM and CDR2 ANQGSEA. The CDR3 has 12 residues. Trimming at V came to 3 bases and at J to 4 bases, leaving 2 bases not matched to a gene. The CDR3 spells CSVEAGGYGYTF. The CDR3 coding sequence is TGCAGCGTTGAGGCAGGGGGCTATGGCTACACCTTC.

The chain employs TRBV18 and TRBJ2-2; TRBD1 is a possible D gene (5 bases). This CDR3 is built from 16 residues. Germline CDR1 reads KGHSH; CDR2 reads LQKENI. V lost 5 bases to trimming and J lost 4 bases, with 17 bases between them. CDR3 sequence reads: CASSEQEGPSTGELFF. DNA of the CDR3: TGTGCCAGCTCAGAACAGGAAGGGCCCAGCACCGGGGAGCTGTTTTTT. The complete variable domain, with remaining parts taken from reference TRBV18 and TRBJ2-2, reads NAGVMQNPRHLVRRRGQEARLRCSPMKGHSHVYWYRQLPEEGLKFMVYLQKENIIDESGMPKERFSAEFPKEGPSILRIQQVVRGDSAAYFCASSEQEGPSTGELFFGEGSRLTVL.

The chain combines TRBV19 with TRBJ1-5; tentatively, D is TRBD1 (6 bases). The V and J ends lost 0 bases and 7 bases respectively, with 13 bases between them. The CDR3 has 15 amino acids. Germline V CDR1 and CDR2: LNHDA, SQIVND (reference sequence). The DNA for the CDR3 is TGTGCCAGTAGTATAGAGGGGGCTCTTAGGCAGCCCCAGCATTTT. Its protein product is CASSIEGALRQPQHF.